This T cell receptor (beta chain) was captured in a study of shared T cell receptors in the human thymus. Germline V gene data show CDR1 as SGHVT and CDR2 as SQSDAQ. Trimming took 3 bases from V and 5 from J, leaving 14 bases between them. CDR3 length equals 14 residues. The repertoire was sequenced with immunoSEQ multiplex PCR; TCRdb's copy has only in-frame clones and lacks some. The data hold roughly 410,000 clones, with 85% to 95% observed a single time. J is TRBJ2-7 and V is TRBV7-4; D tentatively fits TRBD1 or TRBD2 (5 bases each). Sequencing was performed on thymocytes. The TCR sequence derives from a human donor. CDR3 bases: TGTGCCAGCAGCTTCCAGGGACGTCGCCACGAGCAGTACTTC. Residues: CASSFQGRRHEQYF.